These T cell receptor beta chains were read from a single sample in a study of T-cell memory formation after mild COVID-19. TCRdb used MiXCR to reprocess the 5' RACE reads, holding one entry per CDR3 protein. The sample records 450,000 or so distinct CDR3 sequences, roughly 25% being singletons. The sample consisted of PBMCs or a T cell subset sorted from them (not recorded which). These TCRs come from an adult woman who had mild COVID-19 (a few samples of this study predate the infection). Cell type and time point are not known. The CDR3 runs from the conserved cysteine through the conserved F or W. A D gene is named only where the DNA matches it firmly. Rows give clone size only sometimes, using once, few, many, or a class for an expanded clone.

clone size	V gene	D gene	J gene	CDR3 DNA	CDR3 protein
-	TRBV5-1	-	TRBJ1-2	TGCGCCAGCAGCGTGGGCGCGGGAGGCTACACCTTC	CASSVGAGGYTF
-	TRBV29-1	-	TRBJ1-2	TGCAGCGTTGAAAGTGCAGGGGCCAACACCAAAAATGGCTACACCTTC	CSVESAGANTKNGYTF
-	TRBV4-2	TRBD2	TRBJ2-2	TGTGCCAGCAGCCGGCTGAGCGGGAGCGGCACCGGGGAGCTGTTTTTT	CASSRLSGSGTGELFF
few	TRBV20-1	-	TRBJ2-5	TGCAGTGCTCCCGCCCCGTCGAGTAGCGGCCTGTTGGGAGAGACCCAGTACTTC	CSAPAPSSSGLLGETQYF
few	TRBV6-6	-	TRBJ2-1	TGTGCCGTGCGGGACGGCAACCACAATGAGCAGTTCTTC	CAVRDGNHNEQFF
-	TRBV7-8	-	TRBJ2-1	TGTGCCAGCAGCTTAGATCCGGGACTGGCAATGCATGAGCAGTTCTTC	CASSLDPGLAMHEQFF
few	TRBV7-9	-	TRBJ2-1	TGTGCCAGCAGCTTAGTTGTAGCGAATGAGCAGTTCTTC	CASSLVVANEQFF
-	TRBV6-2/TRBV6-3	-	TRBJ2-3	TGTGCCAGCAGCCCGTCGGAATTTACGCAGTATTTT	CASSPSEFTQYF
many	TRBV19	TRBD1	TRBJ2-7	TGTGCCAGCAGTCCCGGGACAGGAGCCTACGAGCAGTACTTC	CASSPGTGAYEQYF
-	TRBV24-1	TRBD2	TRBJ2-3	TGTGCCACCAGTGATTTTGGAGCGGGGGGGCTTAGAGATACGCAGTATTTT	CATSDFGAGGLRDTQYF
few	TRBV12-3/TRBV12-4	TRBD1	TRBJ2-1	TGTGCCAGCAGACCGACAGGGGAGGTCTACAATGAGCAGTTCTTC	CASRPTGEVYNEQFF